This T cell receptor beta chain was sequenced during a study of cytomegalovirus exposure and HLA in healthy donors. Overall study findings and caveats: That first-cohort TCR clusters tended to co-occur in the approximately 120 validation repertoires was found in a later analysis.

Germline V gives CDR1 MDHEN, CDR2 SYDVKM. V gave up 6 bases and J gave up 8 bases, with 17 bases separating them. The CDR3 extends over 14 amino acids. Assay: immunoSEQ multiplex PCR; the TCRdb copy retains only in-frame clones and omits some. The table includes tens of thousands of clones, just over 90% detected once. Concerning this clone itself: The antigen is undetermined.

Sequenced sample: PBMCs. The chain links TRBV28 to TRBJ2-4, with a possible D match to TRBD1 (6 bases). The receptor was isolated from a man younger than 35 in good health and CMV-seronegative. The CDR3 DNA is TGTGCCAGCAGCACCACAGGGACCTCTTACATTCAGTACTTC. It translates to CASSTTGTSYIQYF. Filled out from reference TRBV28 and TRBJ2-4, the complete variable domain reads DVKVTQSSRYLVKRTGEKVFLECVQDMDHENMFWYRQDPGLGLRLIYFSYDVKMKEKGDIPEGYSVSREKKERFSLILESASTNQTSMYLCASSTTGTSYIQYFGAGTRLSVL.